Listed below are T cell receptor beta chains from one sample, sequenced in a study of blood T cells in healthy people across ages. TCRdb re-derived calls from the 5' RACE reads in MiXCR, one entry per CDR3 protein. The sample carries roughly 1,800,000 distinct CDR3 sequences, around 48% recorded once. Sequenced material: blood. All receptors derive from a woman aged 40 to 55 in good health. CDR3s include the opening cysteine and the closing phenylalanine or tryptophan. The D gene is left open where the match is weak. Size is stated for part of the rows, as once, few or many counts, or as a class when the clone is expanded.

>NA|TRBV7-8|TRBD1|16|TRBJ2-5
CASSLDGTGGTETQYF
>NA|TRBV4-3|TRBD2|17|TRBJ2-1
CASSPQSGGGLSYEQFF
>few|TRBV20-1|NA|13|TRBJ2-1
CSARPRPYNEQFF
>NA|TRBV4-3|TRBD1|16|TRBJ1-1
CASSQDPRGFGTEAFF
>once|TRBV6-6|NA|13|TRBJ2-7
CASSWDTNNEQYF
>NA|TRBV29-1|NA|13|TRBJ1-1
CSASVGVNTEAFF
>NA|TRBV19|NA|13|TRBJ2-5
CASSPSYQETRYF
>NA|TRBV28|TRBD1|14|TRBJ1-1
CASNRQGFVTEAFF
>many|TRBV28|TRBD1|13|TRBJ1-2
CASRPGTGYGYTF
>NA|TRBV5-1|NA|16|TRBJ2-7
CASSYSQGGHSYEQYF
>NA|TRBV4-2|TRBD2|16|TRBJ2-3
CASTQGTSGNTDTQYF
>NA|TRBV7-2|NA|11|TRBJ1-6
CASSLGRPLHF
>NA|TRBV15|NA|14|TRBJ2-5
CATSRVRQQETQYF
>NA|TRBV5-1|NA|16|NA
CASSSIRGGLGETQYF
>NA|TRBV6-1|NA|17|TRBJ2-1
CASSRGRTYRSYNEQFF
>NA|TRBV6-2/TRBV6-3|NA|15|TRBJ1-2
CASSDTREDNHGYTF
>NA|TRBV12-3/TRBV12-4|TRBD1|13|TRBJ2-7
CASRSGGHYEQYF
>NA|TRBV7-2|NA|15|TRBJ2-7
CASSPIVGNSYEQYF
>NA|TRBV20-1|NA|14|TRBJ1-2
CSARDRDIYYGYTF
>few|TRBV12-3/TRBV12-4|TRBD2|16|TRBJ2-5
CASSRSPRGALETQYF
>few|TRBV9|TRBD2|15|TRBJ2-1
CASSVVTLGGDEQFF
>NA|TRBV13|TRBD2|15|TRBJ2-7
CASSRGLAGGQGQYF
>few|TRBV4-2|TRBD2|15|TRBJ2-5
CASSHTSGGEETQYF
>few|TRBV20-1|NA|13|TRBJ2-4
CSADQVAKNIQYF
>once|TRBV14|TRBD2|16|TRBJ2-3
CASSQELSGGTDTQYF
>once|TRBV10-1|NA|13|TRBJ2-2
CASSAWNTGELFF
>few|TRBV15|NA|14|TRBJ2-1
CATSRIRTDHEQFF
>NA|TRBV7-2|TRBD1|15|TRBJ1-5
CASSSDRGGNQPQHF
>NA|TRBV6-6|TRBD1|12|TRBJ1-1
CASSLQGAPAFF
>NA|TRBV7-7|NA|15|TRBJ2-3
CASSLTGQGVDTQYF
>NA|TRBV13|TRBD1|13|TRBJ1-6
CASSSDRVSPLHF
>few|TRBV20-1|TRBD1|15|TRBJ1-1
CSARDGDRVSTEAFF
>NA|TRBV4-3|NA|15|TRBJ1-2
CASSQVRGSNYGYTF
>NA|TRBV20-1|NA|11|TRBJ2-1
CSASGYDEQFF
>few|TRBV29-1|TRBD1|14|TRBJ1-1
CSVEAGTGGTKAFF
>few|TRBV20-1|NA|13|TRBJ1-1
CSARDTLNTEAFF
>NA|TRBV5-1|NA|13|NA
CASSQQGEETQFF
>NA|TRBV20-1|NA|14|TRBJ1-2
CSASQIVGGSGYTF
>NA|TRBV28|NA|19|TRBJ2-3
CASSSPRGGGKGSTDTQYF
>few|TRBV20-1|NA|12|TRBJ1-2
CSARAGNNGYTF
>many|TRBV25-1|NA|15|TRBJ2-6
CASSARGTGANVLTF
>NA|TRBV27|NA|12|TRBJ1-6
CASRKWGSPLHF
>few|TRBV6-2/TRBV6-3|NA|14|TRBJ2-7
CASKEPGATYEQYF
>NA|TRBV5-6|TRBD2|15|TRBJ2-5
CASSLGHGGAKTQYF
>NA|TRBV4-1|NA|16|TRBJ2-4
CASSQVGGAAKNIQYF
>NA|TRBV12-3/TRBV12-4|NA|16|TRBJ2-3
CASSKIRQIFTDTQYF
>NA|TRBV29-1|NA|12|TRBJ1-1
CSATTGDAEAFF
>few|TRBV7-2|TRBD1|14|TRBJ2-1
CASSFDRVGNEQFF
>NA|TRBV4-3|TRBD1|14|TRBJ2-7
CASYLRGTVYEQYF
>few|TRBV27|NA|16|TRBJ1-5
CASSLRIPNSNQPQHF
>NA|TRBV7-2|NA|15|TRBJ1-6
CASRKGLSYNSPLHF
>NA|TRBV27|NA|11|TRBJ2-3
CASWGSDTQYF
>once|TRBV6-5|TRBD1|17|TRBJ2-4
CASSYSISRVDRGTQYF
>NA|TRBV9|TRBD1|14|TRBJ1-2
CASSVDTRGPGYTF
>few|TRBV28|TRBD1|16|TRBJ1-4
CASSSDRAQTNEKLFF
>few|TRBV27|NA|15|TRBJ2-7
CASSLVQGGLREQYF
>once|TRBV7-2|TRBD2|17|TRBJ2-3
CASSFRVAGGITDTQYF
>few|TRBV7-2|NA|19|TRBJ2-3
CASSLARHGGGYNTDTQYF
>NA|TRBV20-1|NA|16|TRBJ2-3
CSARSQGGLGTDTQYF